This T cell receptor (beta chain) was obtained from a study of T cell clonotyping in hematopoietic cell transplantation. Sequenced by immunoSEQ multiplex PCR; TCRdb stores in-frame clones only, minus some. This table holds more than 40,000 clones, around 85% found once. Specified time point: recipient sample about 28 days before transplant, after cytoreduction. Study-wide results and caveats: At the given depth, recipient repertoires were over 95% de novo clonotypes.

Germline assignment: CDR1 SNHLY and CDR2 FYNNEI. The CDR3 consists of 13 residues. Unmatched junction bases numbered 4, after V lost 8 bases and J lost 3 bases. The table lists this clone with a count of one. What it binds is unknown. The specimen was peripheral blood mononuclear cells, collected before stem cell transplant. The sequence came from a man between 60 and 75 years old with acute myeloid leukemia. Some clones in this sample may be carry-over from other donors' samples. This chain joins TRBV2 and TRBJ2-7, with 10 bases aligning to TRBD1. CDR3 sequence reads: CASQRDRGYEQYF. The CDR3 DNA reads as TGTGCCAGCCAAAGGGACAGGGGCTACGAGCAGTACTTC.